The 20 T cell receptor beta chains listed next were all sequenced from one sample in a study of post-analysis software for immune sequencing data. Study outcomes and limitations: Compared with controls, patients had more of roughly five TRBV segments, including TRBV5-6, TRBV5-1 and TRBV20-1.

Every TCR beta cDNA library bore unique molecular identifiers. In TCRdb, the PCR reads were re-called with MiXCR into one record per CDR3 protein. The sample has 180,000 or so distinct CDR3 sequences, over 25% seen once. These receptors' targets are unknown. The specimen sequenced was blood. Every receptor here comes from a girl under 18 with multiple sclerosis.

This clonotype has just a few counts. CDR3 sequence reads: CSDQPELAGTYEQYF. The DNA for the CDR3 is TGCAGCGACCAACCGGAACTAGCGGGAACCTACGAGCAGTACTTC. The chain links TRBV29-1 to TRBJ2-7, with 10 bases aligning to TRBD2. V gave up 7 bases and J gave up 2 bases; unmatched junction bases: 11. The germline V gene encodes CDR1 SQVTM and CDR2 ANQGSEA. CDR3 length: 15 residues.

This clonotype was found a few times. The CDR3 DNA follows: TGCGCCAGCAGCAGAAGTAGCGGGGGCGATGAGCAGTTCTTC. It translates to CASSRSSGGDEQFF. The genes are TRBV5-1 and TRBJ2-1, with 9 bases matching TRBD2. Germline CDR1 reads SGHRS; CDR2 reads YFSETQ. The CDR3 loop spans 14 amino acids. V lost 4 bases, J lost 8 bases, and 7 bases stayed unmatched.

Regarding this clonotype: A junction end diverges from the germline sequence, so it may reflect a read error. The J gene is TRBJ1-1, the V gene TRBV29-1, with 9 bases that match TRBD1. Germline V lookup: CDR1 SQVTM, CDR2 ANQGSEA. The CDR3 extends over 14 amino acids. The CDR3 DNA reads TGCAGCGCTGAAGAACAGGGGGCGGTTCCTGAAGCTTTCTTT. This encodes CSAEEQGAVPEAFF.

At least ten counts were recorded for this clonotype. The chain joins TRBV24-1 to TRBJ2-1, with unresolved D. CDR1 is KGHDR and CDR2 is SFDVKD in the germline V gene. The CDR3 runs 15 residues. Trimming pared 4 bases from V and 7 bases from J, leaving 16 bases between. The CDR3 spells CATSDRLGPRNEQFF. CDR3 nucleotide sequence: TGTGCCACCAGTGACCGCCTCGGGCCGCGGAATGAGCAGTTCTTC.

This clonotype was observed at least ten times. The gene calls are TRBV7-2 and TRBJ2-1; TRBD2 matches at 7 bases. From germline, CDR1 is SGHTA and CDR2 FQGNSA. The trim removed 2 bases at V and 8 bases at J, leaving 9 bases unmatched. There are 15 residues in the CDR3. The CDR3 DNA reads as TGTGCCAGCAGCTTATACAGGTTTGCGGGAGATGAGCAGTTCTTC. Its translation: CASSLYRFAGDEQFF.

In the case of this clonotype: A single base separates this from a much larger clone, so it may be a read error. V is TRBV5-1 and J is TRBJ2-5, with 9 bases lining up with TRBD1. Germline assignment: CDR1 SGHRS and CDR2 YFSETQ. This CDR3 spans 11 amino acids. DNA for the CDR3: TGCGTCAGCAGCTTAGGACAGGGGCAGTACTTC. Protein product: CVSSLGQGQYF. The variable domain in full, completed from reference TRBV5-1 and TRBJ2-5, reads KAGVTQTPRYLIKTRGQQVTLSCSPISGHRSVSWYQQTPGQGLQFLFEYFSETQRNKGNFPGRFSGRQFSNSRSEMNVSTLELGDSALYLCVSSLGQGQYFGPGTRLLVL.

Many counts were recorded for this clonotype. The chain combines TRBV6-1 with TRBJ2-7; no firm D call. Per germline, CDR1 MNHNS and CDR2 SASEGT. With 3 bases removed from V and 5 bases from J, the gap between germline ends came to 17 bases. CDR3 size: 15 residues. The CDR3 DNA is TGTGCCAGCAGTGAGCGTGAACTGCCTCGCGACGAGCAGTACTTC. Amino acid sequence: CASSERELPRDEQYF.

As concerns this clonotype: A much larger clone lies one base from this, so it may be a read error. The chain employs TRBV28 and TRBJ2-5; the match to TRBD2 covers 16 bases. The J call may be mistaken, given a closer DNA end match to TRBJ2-1. The V gene's germline CDR1 is MDHEN and CDR2 SYDVKM. The CDR3 has 16 residues. The CDR3 protein is CASSFPGLAGGETQFF. CDR3 coding DNA: TGTGCCAGCAGTTTCCCGGGACTAGCGGGAGGGGAGACCCAGTTCTTC.

This clonotype was detected ten times or more. The V gene is TRBV12-3 or TRBV12-4, the J gene TRBJ2-1; 9 bases map to TRBD1. Unmatched junction bases numbered 7, after V lost 7 bases and J lost 6 bases. The CDR3 has 14 amino acids. CDR3 amino acids: CASTPDRGINEQFF. In DNA form, the CDR3 reads TGTGCCAGCACCCCGGACAGGGGTATCAATGAGCAGTTCTTC.

The V gene is TRBV5-1, the J gene TRBJ1-5; a possible D gene is TRBD1 (6 bases). The V and J ends lost 4 bases and 8 bases respectively, with 13 bases between them. CDR3 length: 13 residues. Germline-derived CDR1 and CDR2 are SGHRS and YFSETQ. The CDR3 DNA reads TGCGCCAGCAGCCCCGGGGGGGCGGAGCCCCAGCATTTT. It is translated as CASSPGGAEPQHF.

V is TRBV19 and J is TRBJ2-1, with D possibly being TRBD1 (5 bases). V was trimmed by 2 bases and J by 5 bases, leaving 13 bases between them. This CDR3 is built from 15 residues. The germline CDR1 and CDR2 sequences are LNHDA and SQIVND (reference sequence). CDR3 bases: TGTGCCAGTAGTATACCCCGTAAGGGGAACAATGAGCAGTTCTTC. Its protein product is CASSIPRKGNNEQFF.

This clonotype has ten or more counts. The rearrangement joins TRBV6-5 to TRBJ1-4; TRBD1 aligns across 7 bases. The CDR3 contains 14 residues. Germline V gene sequence: CDR1 MNHEY, CDR2 SVGAGI. With 2 bases clipped from V and 5 bases from J, the junction kept 2 bases outside the gene matches. For the CDR3, the DNA is TGTGCCAGCAGTTACCCGGGACAGAATGAAAAACTGTTTTTT. Protein sequence: CASSYPGQNEKLFF.

This clonotype was seen a few times. This chain uses TRBV14 with TRBJ2-3, with D perhaps TRBD1 (7 bases). The CDR3 length is 19 residues. Per the germline V gene, CDR1 is SGHDN and CDR2 is FVKESK. Trimming removed 5 bases from V and 0 bases from J, with 24 bases in between. In DNA, the CDR3 is TGTGCCAGCAGCGGAGGGAAGGACAGGACCTCTCCTAGCACAGATACGCAGTATTTT. The encoded protein is CASSGGKDRTSPSTDTQYF.

The chain joins TRBV18 to TRBJ1-1; D not resolved. The length of the CDR3 is 17 residues. The germline gives CDR1 KGHSH, CDR2 LQKENI. V was cut by 0 bases and J by 4 bases, with 18 bases left in between. CDR3 DNA sequence: TGTGCCAGCTCACCACCGGCCGGCTTCTCTCGGTCCACTGAAGCTTTCTTT. The encoded protein is CASSPPAGFSRSTEAFF.

Details on this clonotype: A much larger clone differs by one base, so this may be a read error. The chain employs TRBV12-3 or TRBV12-4 and TRBJ2-7; 9 bases map to TRBD2. The CDR3 spans 15 residues. V shed 4 bases and J 9 bases; nucleotides not matched to a gene: 13. CDR3 region: CASSSKASGMGGQYF. The CDR3 DNA follows: TGTGCCAGCAGTTCTAAGGCTAGCGGGATGGGGGGGCAGTACTTC.

This clonotype was seen a handful of times. CDR3 sequence reads: CASSSGGPKGSKGYTF. DNA of the CDR3: TGCGCCAGCAGCTCCGGGGGACCTAAGGGGAGCAAAGGCTACACCTTC. The chain employs TRBV5-1 and TRBJ1-2; TRBD1 might be the D (5 bases). In germline, CDR1 is SGHRS, CDR2 YFSETQ. Trimming removed 3 bases from V and 8 bases from J, with 23 bases in between. There are 16 residues in the CDR3.

This clonotype was found a few times. V gene TRBV6-2 or TRBV6-3 combines with J gene TRBJ1-2; D is possibly TRBD1 (5 bases). V was cut by 7 bases and J by 6 bases, with 15 bases left in between. The germline gives CDR1 MNHEY, CDR2 SVGEGT. The CDR3 spans 13 residues. The CDR3 spells CASNPRGRHGYTF. The CDR3 bases are TGTGCCAGCAACCCAAGGGGTCGCCATGGCTACACCTTC.

This clonotype was seen many times. The chain carries TRBV12-3 or TRBV12-4 and TRBJ1-2; no firm D call. The CDR3 is made up of 16 amino acids. Deletions cut 2 bases from V and 0 bases from J, with 13 bases between. The CDR3: CASSLLSEGTNYGYTF. CDR3 nucleotide sequence: TGTGCCAGCAGTTTACTGTCGGAAGGGACTAACTATGGCTACACCTTC.

This clonotype showed up just a few times. The chain is built from TRBV20-1 and TRBJ1-6, with D unclear. Germline values: CDR1 DFQATT, CDR2 SNEGSKA (reference sequence). V was cut by 7 bases and J by 2 bases, with 12 bases left in between. The CDR3 runs to 14 residues. The CDR3 here is CSVRGVAYNSPLHF. CDR3 in DNA: TGCAGTGTCAGAGGAGTGGCCTATAATTCACCCCTCCACTTT.

Concerning this clonotype: A much larger clone is a single base away; this may be a read error. J is TRBJ1-2 and V is TRBV29-1, with D possibly matching TRBD1 (5 bases). Germline values: CDR1 SQVTM, CDR2 ANQGSEA. This CDR3 has 14 residues. Trimming left V 3 bases short and J 7 bases short, with 18 bases between. CDR3 sequence (DNA): TGCAGCGTTGATAAGGCAGGGCCTGCGTGTGGCTACACCTTC. It translates to CSVDKAGPACGYTF.